This T cell receptor (beta chain) was identified during a study of T cell repertoires in aging, cancer and after chemotherapy. Study-level points and caveats: Compared with age-matched healthy donors, untreated hematological or solid cancer patients showed higher blood TCR clonality.

A mixed TRB-A/B primer pool amplified rearranged TRB by multiplex touch-down PCR. TCRdb redid the calling of the multiplex PCR reads with MiXCR, one entry per CDR3 protein. The data show over 3,000 distinct CDR3 sequences, 25% to 35% seen once. This clonotype was counted only a few times. As yet, its antigen is unknown. Deletions cut 6 bases from V and 0 bases from J, with 6 bases between. This CDR3 has 13 amino acids. The germline gives CDR1 MNHEY, CDR2 SMNVEV (reference sequence). The template was genomic DNA from peripheral blood, not RNA. The gene calls are TRBV27 and TRBJ1-3, with D hard to call. Sequencing used blood. The sequence derives from a human donor with a solid tumor. This chain's CDR3 is CASSLGSGNTIYF. CDR3 in DNA: TGTGCCAGCAGCTTGGGCTCTGGAAACACCATATATTTT.